A single sample gave rise to the 3 T cell receptor beta chains below, sequenced in a study of cytomegalovirus exposure and HLA in healthy donors. The PCR contained 60 Vbeta and 13 Jbeta primers. TCRdb's table, derived via immunoSEQ multiplex PCR, lists solely in-frame clones and lacks some. Here the sample spans more than 95,000 clones, around 15% being singletons. What was sequenced was PBMCs. These receptors all come from a female donor in good health and CMV-seronegative.

CDR3 DNA: TGTGCCAGCAGCCAACTGACTAGCGGGAGCCACAATGAGCAGTTCTTC. It codes for CASSQLTSGSHNEQFF. The chain is built from TRBV7-6 and TRBJ2-1; 12 bases map to TRBD2. The ends lost 5 bases at V and 5 bases at J; junction bases unmatched: 7. The CDR3 totals 16 residues. Germline lookup yields CDR1 SGHVS and CDR2 FNYEAQ.

The genes are TRBV11-3 and TRBJ2-5, with D unresolved. Trimming pared 0 bases from V and 5 bases from J, leaving 7 bases between. The CDR3 has 13 amino acids. Germline V CDR1 and CDR2: SGHNT, YENEEA. CDR3 sequence: CASSLDQSETQYF. The CDR3 DNA reads TGTGCCAGCAGCTTAGATCAGTCGGAGACCCAGTACTTC.

The chain employs TRBV7-2 and TRBJ2-7; TRBD2 matches at 10 bases. The length of the CDR3 is 14 residues. V shed 5 bases and J 5 bases; nucleotides not matched to a gene: 6. The germline gives CDR1 SGHTA, CDR2 FQGNSA. The CDR3 DNA follows: TGTGCCAGCAGCCCGAGGACTAGCGGTGACGAGCAGTACTTC. Translated: CASSPRTSGDEQYF.